This TCR beta chain was identified during a study of shared clonotypes between healthy human individuals. About the research overall: A couple of women and three men aged 18 to 49 made up the donors. Each donor contributed plates that comprised three CD4 naive, three CD4 memory, two CD8 naive and one CD8 memory. The study's findings and limits: Among the subsets, naive ones generally showed larger estimated richness than memory ones.

Selected positively for CCR7 and CD45RO-negative, naive CD8 cells excluded terminally differentiated effector memory CD45RA+ cells. Points on this clone: Its matching antigen is unknown.

Produced via immunoSEQ multiplex PCR; TCRdb's table is partial and in-frame only. Seen here are some 580,000 clones, 95% to 98% observed once, and the top ten hold around 0.3%. The length of the CDR3 is 17 residues. Germline CDR1 MNHNS, CDR2 SASEGT. V shed 0 bases and J 4 bases; nucleotides not matched to a gene: 7. The material sequenced was naive CD8+ T cells sorted from blood. The chain recombines TRBV6-1 with TRBJ2-7, with 12 bases aligning to TRBD1. This receptor was taken from a man aged 25 to 40 in good health. CDR3 residues: CASSEAIGTGGAYEQYF. CDR3 DNA: TGTGCCAGCAGTGAAGCGATAGGGACAGGGGGCGCGTACGAGCAGTACTTC.